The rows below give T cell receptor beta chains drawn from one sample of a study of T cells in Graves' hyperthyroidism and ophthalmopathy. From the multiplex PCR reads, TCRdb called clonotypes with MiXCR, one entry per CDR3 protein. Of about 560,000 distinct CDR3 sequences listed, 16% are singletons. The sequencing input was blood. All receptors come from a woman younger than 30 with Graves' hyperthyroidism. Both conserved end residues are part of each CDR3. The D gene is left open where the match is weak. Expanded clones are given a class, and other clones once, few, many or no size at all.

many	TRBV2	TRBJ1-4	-	CASSEGQFLNEKLFF	TGTGCCAGCAGTGAAGGACAGTTCCTAAATGAAAAACTGTTTTTT
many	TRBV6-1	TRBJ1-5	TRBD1	CASSVNTGGSQPQHF	TGTGCCAGCAGTGTTAATACAGGGGGAAGTCAGCCCCAGCATTTT
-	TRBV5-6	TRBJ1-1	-	CASSLRGHEASF	TGTGCCAGCAGCTTGAGAGGTCATGAAGCTTCCTTT
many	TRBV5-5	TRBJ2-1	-	CASSSLALSYNEQFF	TGTGCCAGCAGCTCCCTAGCGCTCTCCTACAATGAGCAGTTCTTC
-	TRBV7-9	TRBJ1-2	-	CASSFGAGNYGYTF	TGTGCCAGCAGCTTCGGTGCCGGTAACTATGGCTACACCTTC
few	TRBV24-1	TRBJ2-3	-	CATSDSVQGTDTQYF	TGTGCCACCAGTGACTCTGTACAGGGCACAGATACGCAGTATTTT
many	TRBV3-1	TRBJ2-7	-	CASSQQRGPTYEQYF	TGTGCCAGCAGCCAACAGCGCGGTCCGACCTACGAGCAGTACTTC
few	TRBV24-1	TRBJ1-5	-	CATSGVGGNQPQHF	TGTGCCACCAGTGGGGTCGGCGGCAATCAGCCCCAGCATTTT
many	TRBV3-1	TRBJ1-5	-	CASSPGAGGNQPQHF	TGTGCCAGCAGCCCCGGGGCAGGAGGCAATCAGCCCCAGCATTTT
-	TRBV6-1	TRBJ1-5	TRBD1	CASSEGTGDSQPQHF	TGTGCCAGCAGTGAGGGTACAGGGGATTCCCAGCCCCAGCATTTT
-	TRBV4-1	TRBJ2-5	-	CASSQDFRGVKTQYF	TGCGCCAGCAGCCAAGATTTTAGGGGCGTGAAGACCCAGTACTTC
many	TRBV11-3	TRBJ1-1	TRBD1	CASSHRTGATEAFF	TGTGCCAGCAGCCATCGGACAGGGGCCACTGAAGCTTTCTTT
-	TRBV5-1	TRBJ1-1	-	CASSREGPNTEAFF	TGCGCCAGCAGCCGCGAAGGGCCGAACACTGAAGCTTTCTTT
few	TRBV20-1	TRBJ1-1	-	CSARLHPLAFF	TGCAGTGCTAGACTGCACCCTCTAGCTTTCTTT
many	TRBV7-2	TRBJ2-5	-	CASRDGMRAYQETQYF	TGTGCCAGCAGGGATGGAATGCGGGCGTACCAAGAGACCCAGTACTTC
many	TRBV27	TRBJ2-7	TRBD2	CASSSRTSGASSYEQYF	TGTGCCAGCAGTAGTAGGACTAGCGGGGCCAGCTCCTACGAGCAGTACTTC
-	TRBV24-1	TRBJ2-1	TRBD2	CATSGLAGISSSYNEQFF	TGTGCCACCAGTGGACTAGCGGGAATTTCAAGCTCCTACAATGAGCAGTTCTTC
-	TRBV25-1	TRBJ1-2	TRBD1	CASAAGGSYGYTF	TGTGCCAGCGCCGCAGGGGGTAGCTATGGCTACACCTTC
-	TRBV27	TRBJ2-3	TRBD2	CASSPTGLAGADTQYF	TGTGCCAGCAGTCCAACGGGACTAGCGGGAGCAGATACGCAGTATTTT
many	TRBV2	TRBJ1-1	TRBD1	CASRGRTGVTEAFF	TGTGCCAGCAGGGGCCGGACAGGGGTCACTGAAGCTTTCTTT
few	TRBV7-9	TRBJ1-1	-	CASRSMNTEAFF	TGTGCCAGCAGATCAATGAACACTGAAGCTTTCTTT
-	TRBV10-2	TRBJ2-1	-	CASSEEAAHNEQFF	TGCGCCAGCAGTGAAGAAGCGGCCCACAATGAGCAGTTCTTC
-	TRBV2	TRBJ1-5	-	CASSEYGRENQPQHF	TGTGCCAGCAGTGAATACGGGCGAGAAAATCAGCCCCAGCATTTT
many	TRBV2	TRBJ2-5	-	CASRRDSQETQYF	TGTGCCAGCAGGCGGGACAGTCAAGAGACCCAGTACTTC
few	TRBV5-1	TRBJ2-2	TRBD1	CASSPGQGANGELFF	TGCGCCAGCAGCCCAGGACAGGGGGCGAACGGGGAGCTGTTTTTT
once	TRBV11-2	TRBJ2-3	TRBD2	CASSSLLAGVSDTQYF	TGTGCCAGCAGCTCCTTACTAGCGGGAGTGTCGGATACGCAGTATTTT
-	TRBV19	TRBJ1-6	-	CASSPGTANSPLHF	TGTGCCAGTAGTCCCGGGACGGCAAATTCACCCCTCCACTTT
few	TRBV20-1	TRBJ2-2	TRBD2	CSARDLGGGSGELFF	TGCAGTGCTAGAGATCTGGGGGGAGGGTCCGGGGAGCTGTTTTTT
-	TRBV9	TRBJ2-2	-	CASSGSDTGELFF	TGTGCCAGCAGCGGGAGCGACACCGGGGAGCTGTTTTTT
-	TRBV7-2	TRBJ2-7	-	CASSSMNEQYF	TGTGCCAGCAGCTCCATGAACGAGCAGTACTTC
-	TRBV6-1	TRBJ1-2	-	CASLDYGHTF	TGTGCCAGTCTGGACTATGGCCACACCTTC
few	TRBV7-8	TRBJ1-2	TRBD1	CASSLGSVGQADGYTF	TGTGCCAGCAGCTTGGGATCAGTGGGACAGGCCGATGGCTACACCTTC
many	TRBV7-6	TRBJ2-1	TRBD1	CASSSRTGSYNEQFF	TGTGCCAGCAGCTCACGGACAGGCTCCTACAATGAGCAGTTCTTC
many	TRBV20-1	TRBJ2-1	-	CSARGSGGHYEQFF	TGCAGTGCTAGAGGTAGCGGAGGGCACTATGAGCAGTTCTTC
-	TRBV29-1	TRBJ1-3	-	CSVEEGITSGNTIYF	TGCAGCGTTGAGGAAGGGATTACCTCTGGAAACACCATATATTTT